This T cell receptor (beta chain) was obtained from a study of blood T cell repertoires in COVID-19. Original methodology: Quantification of nucleated cells was approximated via reference gene primer amplification. Method: immunoSEQ multiplex PCR; TCRdb's copy keeps in-frame clones and lacks some. V and J calls and clone size are given by that table; D and trimming were obtained from the DNA. Of roughly 280,000 clones in the sample, about 88% were seen once. This CDR3 region has 16 residues. The trim removed 1 base at V and 10 bases at J, leaving 6 bases unmatched. Germline-derived CDR1 and CDR2 are LGHNA and YSLEER. Self-reported history from a screening survey and questionnaire set each donor's cohort. Cohort 3 recovery required two negative PCRs, clearance, or symptom resolution.

The sequence was collected from a woman in her forties or fifties who had recovered from COVID-19. Sequenced: PBMCs or T cells enriched from blood (not recorded which). The chain carries TRBV4-3 and TRBJ2-2, with 13 bases fitting TRBD2. DNA of the CDR3: TGCGCCAGCAGCCAAGGAACTAGCGGGAGGGCCGTGGAGCTGTTTTTT. As protein: CASSQGTSGRAVELFF.